The 7 T cell receptor beta chains presented below share a single source sample, sequenced in a study of CD8 T cells in Susac syndrome. Random hexamers primed reverse transcription of about 0.45 to 1 ug RNA. TCRdb reprocessed the immunoSEQ multiplex PCR reads via MiXCR and lists one record per CDR3 protein. The repertoire holds a few hundred thousand distinct CDR3 sequences, with about 88% as singletons. Sequencing was performed on CD8+ T cells from PBMCs. Receptors were obtained from a human donor with multiple sclerosis.

This chain uses TRBV27 with TRBJ2-7; TRBD2 is a possible D gene (5 bases). The germline V and J ends were trimmed by 8 bases and 5 bases, with 7 bases remaining between them. CDR1 and CDR2 from the germline V gene are MNHEY and SMNVEV (reference sequence). This CDR3 has 10 amino acids. The CDR3 DNA is TGTGCCAGCGGGAGAGACGAGCAGTACTTC. Translating gives CASGRDEQYF.

This clonotype was recorded a few times. The V call is TRBV6-1, the J call TRBJ2-1; 10 positions match TRBD2. The CDR3 consists of 14 residues. Looked up from germline, CDR1 is MNHNS and CDR2 is SASEGT. V shed 5 bases and J 7 bases; nucleotides not matched to a gene: 5. CDR3 sequence reads: CASSPWTSGNEQFF. CDR3 nucleotide sequence: TGTGCCAGCAGTCCCTGGACTAGCGGTAATGAGCAGTTCTTC.

This chain connects TRBV7-8 to TRBJ2-1; 12 bases are a match to TRBD2. Losses at the gene ends were 3 bases for V and 2 bases for J; bases not matched to a gene: 2. Germline V CDR1 and CDR2: SGHVS, FQNEAQ. The CDR3 has 16 residues. The CDR3 protein is CASSLTSGSPYNEQFF. The CDR3 coding sequence is TGTGCCAGCAGCTTGACTAGCGGGAGTCCCTACAATGAGCAGTTCTTC.

This clonotype has only one observation. V usage is TRBV7-9 and J usage is TRBJ2-7; the D gene is possibly TRBD2 (6 bases). CDR1 and CDR2 from the germline V gene are SEHNR and FQNEAQ (reference sequence). V was clipped by 5 bases and J by 4 bases, with 15 bases between them. CDR3 length: 14 residues. In DNA, the CDR3 is TGTGCCAGCAGCCCCCATTTAGCGGAGTACGAGCAGTACTTC. Translating it yields CASSPHLAEYEQYF.

V is TRBV5-6 and J is TRBJ2-5; 9 bases are a match to TRBD1. Germline lookup yields CDR1 SGHDT and CDR2 YYEEEE. V lost 4 bases, J lost 5 bases, and 3 bases stayed unmatched. This CDR3 has 13 amino acids. DNA for the CDR3: TGTGCCAGCAGCGACGGGACAGGGGAGACCCAGTACTTC. This codes for CASSDGTGETQYF.

The chain carries TRBV20-1 and TRBJ2-2; 16 bases fit TRBD2. After removal of 5 bases from V and 17 bases from J, the junction contained 20 bases not matched to a gene. The CDR3 is 17 amino acids. Germline CDR1 reads DFQATT; CDR2 reads SNEGSKA (reference sequence). CDR3 nucleotides: TGCAGTGCTCCCGGGACTAGCGGGAGGGCACCGCACCGGGGAGCTTTTTTT. Protein: CSAPGTSGRAPHRGAFF.

The chain couples TRBV28 to TRBJ2-1, with D unclear. The CDR3 is made up of 10 amino acids. Germline V gene lookup returns CDR1 MDHEN and CDR2 SYDVKM. Trimming pared 7 bases from V and 5 bases from J, leaving 3 bases between. CDR3 loop: CASMDNEQFF. Here the CDR3 DNA reads TGTGCCAGCATGGACAATGAGCAGTTCTTC.